This T cell receptor (beta chain) was found in a study of blood T cells in healthy people across ages. Study-level background: About one barcoded beta molecule was captured per two T cells (by template switching).

Study-wide results and limits: CMV status of donors was not determined, possibly confounding expanded clonotype changes. Estimates of diversity drawn from one million T cells were considered underestimates.

Next came a second PCR, run for about 7 to 12 cycles, which used a sample-barcoded 5' primer along with a J-beta primer mix. Each of the cDNA molecules was tagged by a template-switch adaptor with 12 random nucleotides. Each CDR3 protein is one row after TCRdb ran MiXCR on the 5' RACE reads. The sample consists of hundreds of thousands of distinct CDR3 sequences, 40% to 50% of them appearing once. The CDR3 length is 15 residues. The germline V gene encodes CDR1 SGHAT and CDR2 FQNNGV. Trimming removed 5 bases at V and 3 bases at J, with 15 bases between. Comment on this clonotype: Its target is not known.

The chain has TRBV11-2 and TRBJ2-3; no definite D call. Sequencing was performed on blood. The source of this sequence is a man older than 75 in good health. In nucleotides, the CDR3 is TGTGCCAGCAGCCCCGGAAGGATGCGGACAGATACGCAGTATTTT. The encoded protein is CASSPGRMRTDTQYF.